This T cell receptor beta chain appears in the sequencing data of a study of T cell responses to AZD1222 COVID-19 vaccine. Study-level points and caveats: Possibly, clonal diversity was underestimated; donors were largely white British and included more females. Baseline seropositivity characterized only 5 or 6 AZD1222 recipients.

Note on this clone: Antigen specificity is unknown.

The V gene's germline CDR1 is SGDLS and CDR2 YYNGEE. The CDR3 covers 15 residues. The J segment lost 5 bases and the V segment lost 4 bases, leaving 8 bases of the junction unmatched. Clones were sequenced by immunoSEQ multiplex PCR, and TCRdb holds only the in-frame ones, with some missing. The table includes under 150,000 clones, around nine tenths detected once. This chain links TRBV9 with TRBJ1-1, with 10 bases lining up with TRBD1. Specimen: peripheral blood, collected on day 0 of MenACWY control vaccination. The clonotype was recovered from an adult in good health. The CDR3 bases are TGTGCCAGCAGCCCTCGGACAGGGGGTTATACTGAAGCTTTCTTT. Translation gives CASSPRTGGYTEAFF.